This entry lists 5 T cell receptor beta chains sequenced from one sample in a study of cytomegalovirus exposure and HLA in healthy donors. The study ran its PCR with 60 Vbeta and 13 Jbeta primers. The data were produced by immunoSEQ multiplex PCR, yet TCRdb's version contains in-frame clones alone and is incomplete. Counted here are over 150,000 clones, approximately 80% occurring once; the ten biggest clones make up 3.7%. The sequencing input was PBMCs. These receptor sequences come from a man aged 25-45 years in good health and CMV-seropositive.

V is TRBV6-6 and J is TRBJ1-1; D is ambiguous. This CDR3 has 15 residues. V was cut by 4 bases and J by 2 bases, with 14 bases left in between. Germline CDR1 MNHNY, CDR2 SVGAGI (reference sequence). The CDR3 coding sequence is TGTGCCAGCAGTTCCAATCCAGGCACCAACACTGAAGCTTTCTTT. Protein: CASSSNPGTNTEAFF.

This clone was counted once. The chain combines TRBV4-1 with TRBJ2-5, with TRBD2 matching over 8 bases. Losses at the gene ends were 1 base for V and 6 bases for J; bases not matched to a gene: 4. The CDR3 runs 14 residues. Germline values: CDR1 MGHRA, CDR2 YSYEKL. CDR3 DNA sequence: TGCGCCAGCAGCCAAGGCCAGCGGGGGAAGACCCAGTACTTC. This encodes CASSQGQRGKTQYF.

This rearrangement joins TRBV28 to TRBJ2-2; weak D call: TRBD1 (6 bases). V gave up 7 bases and J gave up 6 bases, with 9 bases separating them. CDR1 and CDR2 from the germline V gene are MDHEN and SYDVKM. The CDR3 is 12 amino acids. The CDR3 reads CASNQGSGELFF. CDR3 coding DNA: TGTGCCAGCAACCAGGGGTCCGGGGAGCTGTTTTTT.

The rearrangement uses TRBV27 and TRBJ2-3; D may be TRBD2 (5 bases). The CDR3 has 13 residues. The V gene lost 6 bases and the J gene lost 5 bases, with 12 bases spanning the gap. Germline V gene lookup returns CDR1 MNHEY and CDR2 SMNVEV (reference sequence). CDR3 nucleotide sequence: TGTGCCAGCAGCCGGGGTGGGGTAGATACGCAGTATTTT. Amino acid sequence: CASSRGGVDTQYF.

V and J are TRBV19 and TRBJ2-7; 11 bases are a match to TRBD1. The CDR3 extends over 14 amino acids. Germline V gene data show CDR1 as LNHDA and CDR2 as SQIVND (reference sequence). After removal of 7 bases from V and 3 bases from J, the junction contained 5 bases not matched to a gene. In DNA form, the CDR3 reads TGTGCCAGTACCCAGGGGACAGGGGGCTACGAGCAGTACTTC. Its translation: CASTQGTGGYEQYF.